Below are 9 T cell receptor beta chains sequenced from a single sample in a study of T cells in Graves' hyperthyroidism and ophthalmopathy. Amplified TCR beta CDR3 regions derived from RNA transcripts. First-round RT-PCR targeting the TCR CDR3 was performed with the HTBI primer set. Using its own MiXCR run on the multiplex PCR reads, TCRdb lists one record per CDR3 protein. The sample has 300,000 to 500,000 distinct CDR3 sequences, about 14% seen once. The specimen was blood. The receptors originated from a middle-aged man with Graves' ophthalmopathy.

This clonotype has at least ten counts. The rearrangement joins TRBV6-1 to TRBJ2-7; the match to TRBD2 covers 10 bases. The junction had 32 bases not matched to a gene; V was cut back by 6 bases and J by 6 bases. Germline V lookup: CDR1 MNHNS, CDR2 SASEGT. CDR3 length: 22 amino acids. CDR3 in amino acids: CASRRAGGPIHPQLRGLAEQYF. The CDR3 coding sequence is TGTGCCAGCAGAAGAGCGGGAGGGCCCATTCACCCTCAGCTGCGGGGGTTGGCCGAGCAGTACTTC.

This chain links TRBV6-5 with TRBJ1-1; TRBD1 aligns across 8 bases. The germline gives CDR1 MNHEY, CDR2 SVGAGI. The CDR3 length is 12 residues. Germline trimming cut 4 bases from V and 8 bases from J; bases unmatched to any gene: 3. CDR3 DNA sequence: TGTGCCAGCAGTTCAGGGGGCCGGGAAGCTTTCTTT. It codes for CASSSGGREAFF.

This clonotype was counted a few times. This rearrangement joins TRBV7-3 to TRBJ2-3; TRBD2 matches at 13 bases. The J segment lost 2 bases and the V segment lost 3 bases, leaving 8 bases of the junction unmatched. The V gene's germline CDR1 is SGHTA and CDR2 FQGTGA. There are 18 residues in the CDR3. This CDR3 is CASSLTSGRLYITDTQYF. For the CDR3, the DNA is TGTGCCAGCAGCTTGACTAGCGGGAGGCTGTATATCACAGATACGCAGTATTTT.

Ten or more counts support this clonotype. V usage is TRBV5-6 and J usage is TRBJ2-3; 11 bases agree with TRBD1. Germline lookup yields CDR1 SGHDT and CDR2 YYEEEE. V gave up 7 bases and J gave up 6 bases; unmatched junction bases: 1. The CDR3 spans 12 residues. CDR3 residues: CASGDRGDTQYF. In DNA form, the CDR3 reads TGTGCCAGCGGGGACAGGGGGGATACGCAGTATTTT.

This clonotype has ten or more counts. The chain employs TRBV30 and TRBJ2-1, with unresolved D. CDR1 GTSNPN and CDR2 SVGIG come from the germline V gene (reference sequence). The CDR3 covers 11 residues. Deletions cut 3 bases from V and 7 bases from J, with 7 bases between. CDR3: CAWRVGNEQFF. The CDR3 region has the DNA TGTGCCTGGAGAGTCGGAAATGAGCAGTTCTTC.

This clonotype was recorded a few times. This chain uses TRBV9 with TRBJ2-1; 8 bases agree with TRBD2. Per the germline V gene, CDR1 is SGDLS and CDR2 is YYNGEE. The ends lost 3 bases at V and 10 bases at J; junction bases unmatched: 3. This CDR3 has 12 residues. The CDR3 DNA is TGTGCCAGCAGCGGGACTAGCCGAGAGCAGTTCTTC. This sequence encodes CASSGTSREQFF.

For this clonotype: A read error is possible here, since a much larger clone lies one base away. The gene calls are TRBV11-2 and TRBJ1-1; 9 bases are a match to TRBD1. From germline, CDR1 is SGHAT and CDR2 FQNNGV. The CDR3 contains 16 residues. The DNA of the CDR3 is TGTACCAGCAGCTTAGGGGGGACAGGGATGAACACTGAAGCTTTCTTT. Its protein is CTSSLGGTGMNTEAFF.

Comment on this clonotype: This may be a read error, as it is one base from a much larger clone. The chain combines TRBV6-1 with TRBJ2-7, with 9 positions matching TRBD1. Germline values: CDR1 MNHNS, CDR2 SASEGT. The CDR3 contains 15 residues. The DNA of the CDR3 is TGTGCCTGCAGTCGGAAGCCGGGACAGGGTAGAGAGCAGTACTTC. Translation gives CACSRKPGQGREQYF.

In its sample, this clonotype was seen many times. CDR3 in DNA: TGCGCCAGCAGCTACGGGACAGGGGCCTCCTACGAGCAGTACTTC. Translating gives CASSYGTGASYEQYF. The J gene is TRBJ2-7, the V gene TRBV5-1; 10 bases are a match to TRBD1. V dropped 3 bases and J dropped 0; count of bases not matched to a gene: 3. The CDR3 consists of 15 residues. Germline V gene sequence: CDR1 SGHRS, CDR2 YFSETQ.